The clone carrying this T cell receptor (beta chain) occurred many times. This sample was included in a study of T-cell reconstitution after alpha-beta-depleted transplantation in children. The CDR3 consists of 14 residues. CDR1 is SGHRS, CDR2 YFSETQ, per germline. Trimming shortened V by 6 bases and J by 6 bases, and 17 bases separated the two germline ends. Molecular barcoding with unique molecular identifiers was used for the TCRbeta library. TCRdb itself ran the PCR reads through MiXCR, one entry per CDR3 protein. The sample carries 130,000 to 150,000 distinct CDR3 sequences, more than 8% recorded once.

The receptor was isolated from a female patient between 2 and 10 years old who had a stem cell transplant for congenital amegakaryocytic thrombocytopenia, so the T cells may come from the graft donor. The sample was PBMCs, mostly from graft donor cells, taken 180 days after TCRalphabeta/CD19-depleted stem cell transplant. This chain connects TRBV5-1 to TRBJ2-3; D gene uncertain. The CDR3 region is CASNPGQQADTQYF. CDR3 in DNA: TGCGCCAGCAACCCCGGCCAGCAGGCTGATACGCAGTATTTT. The variable domain in full, completed from reference TRBV5-1 and TRBJ2-3, reads KAGVTQTPRYLIKTRGQQVTLSCSPISGHRSVSWYQQTPGQGLQFLFEYFSETQRNKGNFPGRFSGRQFSNSRSEMNVSTLELGDSALYLCASNPGQQADTQYFGPGTRLTVL.